The 17 T cell receptor beta chains below all came from one sample that was sequenced in a study of T cells after yellow fever vaccination. Via MiXCR, TCRdb re-called the 5' RACE reads, giving one row per CDR3 protein. The repertoire has 500,000 to 650,000 distinct CDR3 sequences, roughly a sixth of them found once; the top ten carry 15% to 20%. The specimen was PBMCs, collected less than 6 days after the first yellow fever vaccination. The receptors originated from a man younger than 35 who received the YFV17D yellow fever vaccine.

This CDR3 is CASSPHRAENTGELFF. In nucleotides, the CDR3 is TGTGCCAGCAGCCCCCACAGGGCCGAGAACACCGGGGAGCTGTTTTTT. The chain joins TRBV7-7 to TRBJ2-2; TRBD1 might be the D (6 bases). The V end lost 5 bases, the J end lost 1 base, and 14 bases lay between the germline ends. Germline V lookup: CDR1 SSHAT, CDR2 FNYEAQ (reference sequence). The CDR3 is made up of 16 amino acids.

This clonotype was recorded a few times. This rearrangement joins TRBV27 to TRBJ2-7; D remains unclear. Germline V CDR1 and CDR2: MNHEY, SMNVEV (reference sequence). The CDR3 has 13 amino acids. Trimming took 8 bases from V and 0 from J, leaving 11 bases between them. As DNA, the CDR3 is TGTGCCAGCTGGAGTCGCAGCTCCTACGAGCAGTACTTC. It specifies CASWSRSSYEQYF.

This rearrangement joins TRBV7-7 to TRBJ2-3; D may be TRBD2 (5 bases). From germline, CDR1 is SSHAT and CDR2 FNYEAQ (reference sequence). With 5 bases removed from V and 0 bases from J, the gap between germline ends came to 12 bases. This CDR3 has 15 residues. CDR3 sequence reads: CASSPGKTSTDTQYF. The CDR3 nucleotides are TGTGCCAGCAGCCCGGGGAAAACTAGCACAGATACGCAGTATTTT.

This clonotype was seen a handful of times. The chain uses TRBV7-9 and TRBJ2-1; TRBD2 is a possible D gene (6 bases). Trimming shortened V by 5 bases and J by 8 bases, and 10 bases separated the two germline ends. The CDR3 has 12 amino acids. The germline V gene has CDR1 SEHNR and CDR2 FQNEAQ (reference sequence). For the CDR3, the DNA is TGTGCCAGCAGCCTGCGGAGGGATGAGCAGTTCTTC. This gives the protein CASSLRRDEQFF.

V is TRBV12-3 or TRBV12-4 and J is TRBJ2-6, with 8 bases matching TRBD2. CDR3 length equals 17 residues. V trimming: 6 bases; J trimming: 2 bases; junction bases outside the gene matches: 9. CDR3 DNA sequence: TGTGCCAGCAGCCAAACTCCGGGGGGGCCTGGGGCCAACGTCCTGACTTTC. Its protein product is CASSQTPGGPGANVLTF.

This clonotype was seen a handful of times. This chain connects TRBV24-1 to TRBJ2-3; D is unresolved. Germline-derived CDR1 and CDR2 are KGHDR and SFDVKD. The CDR3 is 13 residues long. V lost 10 bases and J 2 bases, leaving 12 bases between the germline ends. CDR3 amino acids: CATQQVNTDTQYF. CDR3 nucleotide sequence: TGTGCCACTCAGCAGGTGAACACAGATACGCAGTATTTT.

The chain links TRBV19 to TRBJ1-1; 9 bases are shared with TRBD1. Germline-derived CDR1 and CDR2 are LNHDA and SQIVND (reference sequence). V dropped 9 bases and J dropped 0; count of bases not matched to a gene: 8. The CDR3 contains 15 residues. The DNA for the CDR3 is TGTGCCAGCGTCCCGGGACAGGGATTGAACACTGAAGCTTTCTTT. Translated: CASVPGQGLNTEAFF.

This clonotype was seen a few times. V usage is TRBV5-1 and J usage is TRBJ1-1; no clear D gene. The CDR3 is 15 residues long. Germline V gene lookup returns CDR1 SGHRS and CDR2 YFSETQ. Deletions cut 0 bases from V and 6 bases from J, with 15 bases between. The CDR3 sequence is CASSLVLGMASEAFF. DNA of the CDR3: TGCGCCAGCAGCTTGGTGCTGGGGATGGCTTCTGAAGCTTTCTTT. Using reference TRBV5-1 and TRBJ1-1 for the parts outside the CDR3, the full variable domain is KAGVTQTPRYLIKTRGQQVTLSCSPISGHRSVSWYQQTPGQGLQFLFEYFSETQRNKGNFPGRFSGRQFSNSRSEMNVSTLELGDSALYLCASSLVLGMASEAFFGQGTRLTVV.

This clonotype was observed a few times. The chain joins TRBV4-1 to TRBJ2-1; no clear D. Trimming left V 7 bases short and J 2 bases short, with 15 bases between. There are 15 residues in the CDR3. Germline V gives CDR1 MGHRA, CDR2 YSYEKL. CDR3 nucleotide sequence: TGCGCCAGCAAGATAGCTGTTGCGGCCTACAATGAGCAGTTCTTC. Protein: CASKIAVAAYNEQFF.

This clonotype was seen ten or more times. The chain links TRBV25-1 to TRBJ1-5; TRBD1 is a possible D gene (5 bases). The V and J ends lost 4 bases and 0 bases respectively, with 7 bases between them. CDR1 is MGHDK and CDR2 is SYGVNS in the germline V gene. The CDR3 covers 14 residues. Written as DNA, the CDR3 is TGTGCCAGCAGTGGGGGGAATAGCAATCAGCCCCAGCATTTT. Protein: CASSGGNSNQPQHF.

This clonotype was seen a few times. The chain is built from TRBV27 and TRBJ2-4; possible D gene TRBD1, 5 bases. This CDR3 is built from 15 residues. From germline, CDR1 is MNHEY and CDR2 SMNVEV (reference sequence). Trimming took 2 bases from V and 6 from J, leaving 14 bases between them. The CDR3 reads CASSLNLNRLNIQYF. CDR3 bases: TGTGCCAGCAGTTTAAATCTGAACAGGCTAAACATTCAGTACTTC.

This clonotype showed up just a few times. The chain carries TRBV11-2 and TRBJ1-1; tentative D call: TRBD1 (6 bases). V was shortened by 4 bases and J by 0 bases, with 15 bases between the two germline ends. The CDR3 contains 16 residues. Germline V gene lookup returns CDR1 SGHAT and CDR2 FQNNGV. CDR3 coding DNA: TGTGCCAGCAGCTCCGGTCAAGGACAGATGAACACTGAAGCTTTCTTT. Translation: CASSSGQGQMNTEAFF.

The rearrangement joins TRBV20-1 to TRBJ2-1, with no clear D. The germline V gene encodes CDR1 DFQATT and CDR2 SNEGSKA (reference sequence). The CDR3 extends over 13 amino acids. The V end was cut by 5 bases, the J end by 8 bases, with 16 bases between. Written as DNA, the CDR3 is TGCAGTGCTTCAAAAGACTGGGCGGATGAGCAGTTCTTC. Translating it yields CSASKDWADEQFF.

The count of this clonotype is one. This chain connects TRBV6-5 to TRBJ2-3; D is perhaps TRBD2 (6 bases). The V gene's germline CDR1 is MNHEY and CDR2 SVGAGI. The V gene lost 4 bases and the J gene lost 6 bases, with 20 bases spanning the gap. CDR3 length: 16 residues. CDR3 sequence: CASSLAEGLSGDTQYF. For the CDR3, the DNA is TGTGCCAGCAGTTTAGCGGAGGGCCTGTCTGGCGATACGCAGTATTTT.

The chain carries TRBV18 and TRBJ2-7; 7 bases line up with TRBD2. In germline, CDR1 is KGHSH, CDR2 LQKENI. The CDR3 runs to 12 residues. Unmatched junction bases numbered 3, after V lost 3 bases and J lost 7 bases. DNA for the CDR3: TGTGCCAGCTCACCGGGGGGGGAAGAGCAGTACTTC. Protein sequence: CASSPGGEEQYF.

This clonotype was counted between two and nine times. The chain is built from TRBV5-5 and TRBJ1-4; D is unresolved. CDR1 is SGHKS, CDR2 YYEKEE, per germline (reference sequence). The CDR3 has 15 residues. With 2 bases removed from V and 5 bases from J, the gap between germline ends came to 13 bases. CDR3 in amino acids: CASSFGLYTNEKLFF. CDR3 bases: TGTGCCAGCAGCTTCGGTTTATACACGAATGAAAAACTGTTTTTT.

This clonotype was counted a few times. The rearrangement uses TRBV5-1 and TRBJ2-5; D gene uncertain. Germline CDR1 is SGHRS and CDR2 is YFSETQ. Trimming shortened V by 2 bases and J by 4 bases, and 12 bases separated the two germline ends. CDR3 length: 14 residues. As DNA, the CDR3 is TGCGCCAGCAGCTTCGGGCCTCCCGGAGAGACCCAGTACTTC. This translates into CASSFGPPGETQYF.